This paragraph covers one T cell receptor beta chain sequence. Its antigen is not identified. Trimming left V 0 bases short and J 1 base short, with 15 bases between. Germline assignment: CDR1 SGDLS and CDR2 YYNGEE. This CDR3 has 17 amino acids. This sample stems from a study of OX40 agonist ivuxolimab in advanced cancers. Study details: The patients got ivuxolimab, which is an agonistic anti-OX40 (CD134) antibody.

Study results and limitations: Some patients without response likewise showed low normalized clonal expansion.

Measured with immunoSEQ multiplex PCR; TCRdb has only the in-frame clones, and not every one. Of about 83,000 clones listed, about 88% are singletons. This clonotype originated in an adult with an advanced solid tumor such as melanoma, head and neck, liver or kidney cancer. This sequence joins TRBV9 and TRBJ2-3, with D perhaps TRBD1 or TRBD2 (5 bases each). Sequencing used CD4+ or CD8+ T cells sorted from blood, obtained in a trial of the OX40 agonist ivuxolimab. CDR3 sequence: CASSVAVGAGGTDTQYF. CDR3 coding DNA: TGTGCCAGCAGCGTAGCTGTCGGGGCAGGAGGCACAGATACGCAGTATTTT.